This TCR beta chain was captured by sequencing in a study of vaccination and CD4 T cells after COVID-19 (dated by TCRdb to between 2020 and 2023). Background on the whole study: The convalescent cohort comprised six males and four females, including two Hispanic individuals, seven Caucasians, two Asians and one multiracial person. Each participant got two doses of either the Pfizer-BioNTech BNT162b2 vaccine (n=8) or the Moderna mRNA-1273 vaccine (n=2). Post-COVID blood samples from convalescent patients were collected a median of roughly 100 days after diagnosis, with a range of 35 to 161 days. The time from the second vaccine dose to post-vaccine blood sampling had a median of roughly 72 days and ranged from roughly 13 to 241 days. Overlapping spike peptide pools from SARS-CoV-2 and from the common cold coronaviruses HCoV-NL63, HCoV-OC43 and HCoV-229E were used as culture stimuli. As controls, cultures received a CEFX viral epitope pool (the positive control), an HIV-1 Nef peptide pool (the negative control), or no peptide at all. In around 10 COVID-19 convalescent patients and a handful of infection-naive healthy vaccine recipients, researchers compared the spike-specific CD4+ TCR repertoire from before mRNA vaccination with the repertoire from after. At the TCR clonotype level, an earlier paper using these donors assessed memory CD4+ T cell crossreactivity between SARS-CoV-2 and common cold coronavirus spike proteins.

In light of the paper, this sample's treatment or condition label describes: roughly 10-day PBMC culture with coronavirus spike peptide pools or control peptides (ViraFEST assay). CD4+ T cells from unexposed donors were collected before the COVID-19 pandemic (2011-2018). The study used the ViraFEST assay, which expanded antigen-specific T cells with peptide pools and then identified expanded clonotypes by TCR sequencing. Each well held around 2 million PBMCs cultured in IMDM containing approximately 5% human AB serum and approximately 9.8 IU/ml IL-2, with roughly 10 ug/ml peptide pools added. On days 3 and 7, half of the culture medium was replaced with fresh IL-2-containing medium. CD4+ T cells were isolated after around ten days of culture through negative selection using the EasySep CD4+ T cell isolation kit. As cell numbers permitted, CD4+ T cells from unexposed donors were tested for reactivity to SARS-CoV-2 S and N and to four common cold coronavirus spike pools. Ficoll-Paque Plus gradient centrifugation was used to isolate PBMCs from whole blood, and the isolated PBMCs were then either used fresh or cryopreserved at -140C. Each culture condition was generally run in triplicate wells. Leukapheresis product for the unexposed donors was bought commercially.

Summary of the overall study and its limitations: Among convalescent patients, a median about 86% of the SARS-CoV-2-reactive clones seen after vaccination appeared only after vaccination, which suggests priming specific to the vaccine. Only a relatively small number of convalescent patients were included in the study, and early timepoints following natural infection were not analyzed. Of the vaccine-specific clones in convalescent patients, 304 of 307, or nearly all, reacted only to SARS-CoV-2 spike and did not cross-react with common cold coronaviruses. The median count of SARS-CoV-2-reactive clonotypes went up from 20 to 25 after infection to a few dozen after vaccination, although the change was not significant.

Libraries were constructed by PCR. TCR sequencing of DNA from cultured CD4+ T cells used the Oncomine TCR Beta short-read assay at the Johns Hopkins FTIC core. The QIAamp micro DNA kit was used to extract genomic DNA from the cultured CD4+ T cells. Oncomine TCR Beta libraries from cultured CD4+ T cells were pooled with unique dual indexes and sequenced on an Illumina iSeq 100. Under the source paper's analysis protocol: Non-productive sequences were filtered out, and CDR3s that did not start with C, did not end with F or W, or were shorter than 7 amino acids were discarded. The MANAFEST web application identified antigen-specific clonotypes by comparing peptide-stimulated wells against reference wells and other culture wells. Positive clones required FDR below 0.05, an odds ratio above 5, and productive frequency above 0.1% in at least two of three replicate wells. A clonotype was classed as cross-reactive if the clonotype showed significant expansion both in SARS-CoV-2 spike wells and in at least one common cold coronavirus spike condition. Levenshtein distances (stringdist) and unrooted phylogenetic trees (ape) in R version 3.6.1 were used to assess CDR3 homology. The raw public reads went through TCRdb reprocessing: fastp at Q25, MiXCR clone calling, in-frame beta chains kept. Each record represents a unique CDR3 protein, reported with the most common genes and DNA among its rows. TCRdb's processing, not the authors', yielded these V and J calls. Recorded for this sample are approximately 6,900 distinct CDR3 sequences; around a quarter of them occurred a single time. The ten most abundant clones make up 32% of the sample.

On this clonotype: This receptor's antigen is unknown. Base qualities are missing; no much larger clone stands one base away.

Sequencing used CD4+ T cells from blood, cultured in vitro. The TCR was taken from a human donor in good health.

The nucleotides are TGCAGTGCTAGTTTTGGGGAAGACTATGGCTACACCTTC. Its protein product is CSASFGEDYGYTF. The rearrangement joined TRBV20-1 to TRBJ1-2, with the D gene not confidently named. V is shortened by 3 bases, J by 3 bases, and the region joining them spans 11 bases. Inclusive of the bounding cysteine and phenylalanine, the CDR3 is 13 residues long. Only CDR3 DNA is held: 39 bases, read in frame from base 1. Reading the germline V gene (reference sequence) gives CDR1 DFQATT and CDR2 SNEGSKA.